The 17 T cell receptor beta chains reported below all come from one sample, sequenced in a study of control samples from healthy donors and cancer patients. Only in-frame clones appear in the TCRdb table, and some are missing; sequencing was by immunoSEQ multiplex PCR. The table has about 140,000 clones, around 90% seen once. Material for sequencing was blood. These receptors were collected from a man aged 18 to 30 in good health.

The chain is built from TRBV19 and TRBJ2-3; D might be TRBD2 (5 bases). Germline V gene data show CDR1 as LNHDA and CDR2 as SQIVND (reference sequence). The CDR3 length is 15 residues. The V and J ends lost 5 bases and 6 bases respectively, with 18 bases between them. The CDR3 region is CASSAPGKDADTQYF. In nucleotides, the CDR3 is TGTGCCAGTAGTGCTCCGGGGAAGGATGCTGATACGCAGTATTTT.

Details on this clone: This sample also contains other DNA sequences that code for the same CDR3. The V and J genes are TRBV5-1 and TRBJ1-1; the D gene is possibly TRBD1 (5 bases). V was cut by 0 bases and J by 2 bases, with 8 bases left in between. In germline, CDR1 is SGHRS, CDR2 YFSETQ. The CDR3 has 14 amino acids. The CDR3 here is CASSLGQSNTEAFF. In DNA, the CDR3 is TGCGCCAGCAGCTTGGGACAGTCCAACACTGAAGCTTTCTTT.

The chain couples TRBV30 to TRBJ2-7; D possibly corresponds to TRBD1 (6 bases). The length of the CDR3 is 11 residues. Germline assignment: CDR1 GTSNPN and CDR2 SVGIG (reference sequence). V was cut by 3 bases and J by 4 bases, with 7 bases left in between. The CDR3 loop reads CAWRGAYEQYF. The CDR3 bases are TGTGCCTGGAGGGGGGCATACGAGCAGTACTTC.

Concerning this clone itself: Relative to the germline gene, one junction end is altered; a read error may explain this. For the CDR3, the DNA is TGTGCCAGCAGTTCCGGGACTAGCGGGGATGAGCACTTCTTC. It yields the protein CASSSGTSGDEHFF. The chain recombines TRBV6-6 with TRBJ2-1; 13 positions match TRBD2. This CDR3 comprises 14 residues. Germline CDR1 reads MNHNY; CDR2 reads SVGAGI (reference sequence).

The J gene is TRBJ2-3, the V gene TRBV4-1; 9 nucleotides match TRBD2. With 4 bases clipped from V and 4 bases from J, the junction kept 3 bases outside the gene matches. This CDR3 has 14 amino acids. CDR1 and CDR2 (germline): MGHRA, YSYEKL. The CDR3 nucleotides read TGCGCCAGCAGCCGGGGCGGGGGGGCAGATACGCAGTATTTT. This sequence encodes CASSRGGGADTQYF.

The chain uses TRBV5-1 and TRBJ2-7; D unclear. Germline V gene data show CDR1 as SGHRS and CDR2 as YFSETQ. This CDR3 has 15 amino acids. Between the trimmed V and J ends, which lost 2 bases and 2 bases, there was a span of 14 bases. The CDR3 spells CASSFSMTGPYEQYF. For the CDR3, the DNA is TGCGCCAGCAGCTTTTCCATGACGGGCCCCTACGAGCAGTACTTC. Together with reference TRBV5-1 and TRBJ2-7, the CDR3 gives the full variable domain: KAGVTQTPRYLIKTRGQQVTLSCSPISGHRSVSWYQQTPGQGLQFLFEYFSETQRNKGNFPGRFSGRQFSNSRSEMNVSTLELGDSALYLCASSFSMTGPYEQYFGPGTRLTVT.

This sequence joins TRBV11-2 and TRBJ2-2; unclear D gene. The germline gives CDR1 SGHAT, CDR2 FQNNGV. Trimming cost V 2 bases and J 0 bases, with 7 bases left between them. The CDR3 loop spans 15 amino acids. CDR3 sequence (DNA): TGTGCCAGCAGCTTAATAGACACGAACACCGGGGAGCTGTTTTTT. Protein sequence: CASSLIDTNTGELFF.

The V gene is TRBV5-6, the J gene TRBJ1-1; D is unresolved. CDR3 length: 16 residues. Trimming took off 0 bases at V and 4 bases at J, with 16 bases between the two ends. From germline, CDR1 is SGHDT and CDR2 YYEEEE. The CDR3 bases are TGTGCCAGCAGCTTGGTCGGCACCACCCCTAGCACTGAAGCTTTCTTT. Amino acids: CASSLVGTTPSTEAFF.

The table lists this clone with a count of one. This chain links TRBV3-1 (or the pseudogene TRBV3-2) with TRBJ2-7, with D perhaps given as TRBD1 or TRBD2 (6 bases each). V lost 4 bases and J 3 bases, leaving 19 bases between the germline ends. The germline V gene has CDR1 LGHDT and CDR2 YNNKEL (reference sequence). The CDR3 spans 16 residues. The CDR3 DNA reads TGTGCCAGCAGCCGGGGGGCAGGTTATTGGAACTACGAGCAGTACTTC. It yields the protein CASSRGAGYWNYEQYF.

The chain links TRBV7-9 to TRBJ1-1, with 8 bases that match TRBD1. Trimming at V came to 5 bases and at J to 6 bases, leaving 14 bases not matched to a gene. CDR1 and CDR2 (germline): SEHNR, FQNEAQ (reference sequence). The CDR3 is 16 amino acids. CDR3 sequence reads: CASSLGGGTGVSEAFF. The CDR3 nucleotides are TGTGCCAGCAGCCTGGGTGGCGGGACAGGAGTATCTGAAGCTTTCTTT.

The chain uses TRBV9 and TRBJ2-2, with D hard to call. The germline V and J ends were trimmed by 0 bases and 7 bases, with 7 bases remaining between them. CDR1 is SGDLS, CDR2 YYNGEE, per germline. The CDR3 has 13 amino acids. The CDR3 sequence: CASSVVANGELFF. The CDR3, as DNA: TGTGCCAGCAGCGTAGTTGCCAACGGGGAGCTGTTTTTT.

V is TRBV27 and J is TRBJ1-4; TRBD1 is a possible D gene (6 bases). V lost 10 bases and J 7 bases, leaving 13 bases between the germline ends. Germline V gene sequence: CDR1 MNHEY, CDR2 SMNVEV (reference sequence). This CDR3 is 12 amino acids long. In nucleotides, the CDR3 is TGTGCCACAAAGACAGGAACTGAAAAACTGTTTTTT. Residues: CATKTGTEKLFF.

The chain employs TRBV2 and TRBJ2-1; tentative D call: TRBD2 (6 bases). This CDR3 is 15 amino acids long. Trimming took off 7 bases at V and 0 bases at J, with 13 bases between the two ends. Germline CDR1 is SNHLY and CDR2 is FYNNEI. The CDR3 bases are TGTGCCAGCAACTTGGCGGGAAGCTCCTACAATGAGCAGTTCTTC. Its translation: CASNLAGSSYNEQFF.

V is TRBV5-4 and J is TRBJ2-7, with TRBD2 as a possible D gene (6 bases). Germline CDR1 reads SGHNT; CDR2 reads YYREEE (reference sequence). This CDR3 region has 11 residues. The V gene lost 1 base and the J gene lost 7 bases, with 6 bases spanning the gap. The CDR3 is CASSLRGEQYF. DNA of the CDR3: TGTGCCAGCAGCTTGCGGGGGGAGCAGTACTTC.

The V and J genes are TRBV6-5 and TRBJ1-2, with unresolved D. CDR1 and CDR2 from the germline V gene are MNHEY and SVGAGI. The CDR3 spans 14 residues. Trimming shortened V by 2 bases and J by 4 bases, and 11 bases separated the two germline ends. The CDR3 loop reads CASSYVGRGYGYTF. For the CDR3, the DNA is TGTGCCAGCAGTTACGTTGGGCGCGGCTATGGCTACACCTTC.

This clone has just one count. V gene TRBV20-1 combines with J gene TRBJ1-3; weak D call: TRBD1 (6 bases). Looked up from germline, CDR1 is DFQATT and CDR2 is SNEGSKA (reference sequence). V lost 5 bases, J lost 8 bases, and 13 bases lay in between. The CDR3 consists of 12 residues. In DNA, the CDR3 is TGCAGTGCTGGTGGGGGGGGCTACACCATATATTTT. Translated, it gives CSAGGGGYTIYF.

The chain links TRBV19 to TRBJ1-2, with 8 bases aligning to TRBD1. V lost 3 bases to trimming and J lost 6 bases; unmatched junction nucleotides: 6. Germline V lookup: CDR1 LNHDA, CDR2 SQIVND (reference sequence). The CDR3 consists of 14 residues. CDR3 nucleotides: TGTGCCAGTAGTATGCGGCAGGGGGCAGATGGCTACACCTTC. Translated: CASSMRQGADGYTF.